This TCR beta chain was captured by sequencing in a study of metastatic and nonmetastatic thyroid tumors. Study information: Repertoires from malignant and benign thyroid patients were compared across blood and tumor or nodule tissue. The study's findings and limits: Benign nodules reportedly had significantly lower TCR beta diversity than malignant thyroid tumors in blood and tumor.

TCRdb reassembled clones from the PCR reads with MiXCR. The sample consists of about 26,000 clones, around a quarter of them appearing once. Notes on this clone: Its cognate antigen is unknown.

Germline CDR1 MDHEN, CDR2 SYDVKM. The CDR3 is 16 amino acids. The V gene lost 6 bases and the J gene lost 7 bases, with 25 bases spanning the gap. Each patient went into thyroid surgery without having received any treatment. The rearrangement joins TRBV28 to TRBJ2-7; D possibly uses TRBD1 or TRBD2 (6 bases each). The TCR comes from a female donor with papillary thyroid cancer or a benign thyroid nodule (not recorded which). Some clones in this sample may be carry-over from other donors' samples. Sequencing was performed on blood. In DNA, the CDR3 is TGTGCCAGCAGCCGAACGACAGGATACGGGAGAAGAGAGCAGTACTTC. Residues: CASSRTTGYGRREQYF.